This T cell receptor (beta chain) is drawn from a study of T-cell memory formation after mild COVID-19. Turning to this clonotype: Antigen: not known.

Study results and limitations: Unconfirmed was the SARS-CoV-2 specificity of second-wave clones that peaked on day 37.

One entry per CDR3 protein results from TCRdb running MiXCR on the 5' RACE reads. The sample includes fewer than 350,000 distinct CDR3 sequences, over 7% seen only once; the top ten take 22%. V lost 6 bases, J lost 1 base, and 8 bases stayed unmatched. CDR1 is DFQATT, CDR2 SNEGSKA, per germline (reference sequence). The CDR3 contains 14 residues. Material: PBMCs or a T cell subset sorted from them (not recorded which). This receptor was obtained from a man between 18 and 35 years old who had mild COVID-19 (a few samples of this study predate the infection). Cell type and time point are not known. V is TRBV20-1 and J is TRBJ1-2; 7 bases line up with TRBD1. CDR3: CSAPEDRSNYGYTF. In nucleotides, the CDR3 is TGCAGTGCCCCAGAGGACAGGAGTAACTATGGCTACACCTTC.